Following are 32 T cell receptor beta chains from one sample sequenced in a study of T-cell reconstitution after alpha-beta-depleted transplantation in children. The library targeted TCRbeta and was prepared with unique molecular identifiers. TCRdb fed the PCR reads into MiXCR, producing one record per CDR3 protein. The sample consists of some 200,000 distinct CDR3 sequences, roughly 6.6% of them appearing once. The sequences come from PBMCs, collected before TCRalphabeta/CD19-depleted stem cell transplant. The receptors here all came from a boy aged 2 to 10 with acute lymphoblastic leukemia, due to receive a stem cell transplant.

This clonotype was detected ten times or more. The chain joins TRBV29-1 to TRBJ2-1; perhaps TRBD1 as D (5 bases). V gave up 6 bases and J gave up 1 base, with 13 bases separating them. Germline CDR1 is SQVTM and CDR2 is ANQGSEA. The CDR3 has 14 amino acids. The CDR3 DNA sequence: TGCAGCGTAGACGACAGCAAATCCTACAATGAGCAGTTCTTC. It specifies CSVDDSKSYNEQFF.

This clonotype was seen a few times. The genes are TRBV28 and TRBJ1-6; D is uncertain. Germline assignment: CDR1 MDHEN and CDR2 SYDVKM. The CDR3 runs to 16 residues. V lost 3 bases and J lost 0, with 9 bases in between. CDR3 nucleotide sequence: TGTGCCAGCAGTTTTGCCGGGAGCTCCTATAATTCACCCCTCCACTTT. Translation: CASSFAGSSYNSPLHF.

This clonotype was counted many times. This chain uses TRBV6-1 with TRBJ2-1; 11 bases map to TRBD2. The junction had 12 bases not matched to a gene; V was cut back by 6 bases and J by 8 bases. This CDR3 is 16 amino acids long. Looked up from germline, CDR1 is MNHNS and CDR2 is SASEGT. The CDR3, as DNA: TGTGCCAGCAGAATTAGCGGGAGGGGGCATGGTTATGAGCAGTTCTTC. Protein: CASRISGRGHGYEQFF.

This clonotype occurred many times. This chain links TRBV5-1 with TRBJ2-1, with D possibly matching TRBD2 (5 bases). CDR3 size: 14 residues. In germline, CDR1 is SGHRS, CDR2 YFSETQ. Deletions cut 4 bases from V and 6 bases from J, with 14 bases between. The CDR3 DNA reads as TGCGCCAGCAGCCCATCCGGACGGGGCAATGAGCAGTTCTTC. Protein: CASSPSGRGNEQFF. The entire variable domain, with the rest obtained from reference TRBV5-1 and TRBJ2-1, is as follows: KAGVTQTPRYLIKTRGQQVTLSCSPISGHRSVSWYQQTPGQGLQFLFEYFSETQRNKGNFPGRFSGRQFSNSRSEMNVSTLELGDSALYLCASSPSGRGNEQFFGPGTRLTVL.

This clonotype was detected ten times or more. The chain links TRBV29-1 to TRBJ2-5, with 9 bases that match TRBD1. Germline CDR1 SQVTM, CDR2 ANQGSEA. J gave up 5 bases and V 7 bases, and 8 bases lay outside the gene matches. The CDR3 covers 13 residues. DNA for the CDR3: TGCAGCGCCGGGACAGGGAGCGGGGAGACCCAGTACTTC. Translating gives CSAGTGSGETQYF.

The table lists this clonotype with a few counts. It may be a read error: a sequence one base away is much more abundant. This chain's CDR3 is CSATGTLGKKLFF. The DNA of the CDR3 is TGCAGCGCCACCGGGACCTTGGGGAAAAAACTGTTTTTT. The chain links TRBV29-1 to TRBJ1-4; a weak D match, TRBD1 (5 bases). V shed 7 bases and J shed 9 bases, with 18 bases lying between them. Germline-derived CDR1 and CDR2 are SQVTM and ANQGSEA. The CDR3 is 13 amino acids.

The rearrangement joins TRBV28 to TRBJ2-7, with a tentative D call TRBD2 (5 bases). This CDR3 spans 16 amino acids. Trimming shortened V by 4 bases and J by 5 bases, and 21 bases separated the two germline ends. In germline, CDR1 is MDHEN, CDR2 SYDVKM. CDR3 DNA sequence: TGTGCCAGCAGTTGGTATAGAGGGAGAGTAAACGACGAGCAGTACTTC. Protein sequence: CASSWYRGRVNDEQYF. Full variable domain (outside the CDR3, taken from reference TRBV28 and TRBJ2-7): DVKVTQSSRYLVKRTGEKVFLECVQDMDHENMFWYRQDPGLGLRLIYFSYDVKMKEKGDIPEGYSVSREKKERFSLILESASTNQTSMYLCASSWYRGRVNDEQYFGPGTRLTVT.

This clonotype was found many times. The CDR3 here is CSARDTDRPYEQYF. CDR3 nucleotides: TGCAGTGCTAGAGACACGGACAGACCCTACGAGCAGTACTTC. The gene calls are TRBV20-1 and TRBJ2-7, with TRBD1 as a possible D gene (6 bases). Germline CDR1 DFQATT, CDR2 SNEGSKA (reference sequence). The CDR3 runs 14 residues. Trimming pared 0 bases from V and 2 bases from J, leaving 11 bases between.

This clonotype was recorded many times. The V gene is TRBV6-5, the J gene TRBJ2-2; no clear D. CDR1 and CDR2 from the germline V gene are MNHEY and SVGAGI. The CDR3 contains 16 residues. V was pared by 8 bases and J by 7 bases, with 23 bases between. The CDR3 DNA reads as TGTGCCAGCGGTTCCCTTATTAGTCAGGTGAACGGGGAGCTGTTTTTT. It encodes CASGSLISQVNGELFF.

This clonotype appeared many times. The chain employs TRBV7-2 and TRBJ2-1; D perhaps matches TRBD2 (5 bases). Germline V gene lookup returns CDR1 SGHTA and CDR2 FQGNSA. This CDR3 spans 15 amino acids. Trimming left V 6 bases short and J 5 bases short, with 17 bases between. The CDR3 loop reads CASRHRTTNNNEQFF. Here the CDR3 DNA reads TGTGCCAGCAGGCATAGGACGACTAATAACAATGAGCAGTTCTTC.

The rearrangement uses TRBV18 and TRBJ2-7; D remains ambiguous. The CDR3 loop spans 14 amino acids. Germline assignment: CDR1 KGHSH and CDR2 LQKENI. Trimming took 3 bases from V and 2 from J, leaving 11 bases between them. DNA for the CDR3: TGTGCCAGCTCACCGCCGGCAGATCCCTACGAGCAGTACTTC. This encodes CASSPPADPYEQYF. Complete variable domain (other parts from reference TRBV18 and TRBJ2-7): NAGVMQNPRHLVRRRGQEARLRCSPMKGHSHVYWYRQLPEEGLKFMVYLQKENIIDESGMPKERFSAEFPKEGPSILRIQQVVRGDSAAYFCASSPPADPYEQYFGPGTRLTVT.

This clonotype was observed many times. In DNA, the CDR3 is TGTGCCAGCAGCGCCGGGGACAGATACTACGAGCAGTACTTC. Translation gives CASSAGDRYYEQYF. The chain is built from TRBV11-3 and TRBJ2-7; 7 positions agree with TRBD1. This CDR3 region has 14 residues. J was trimmed by 3 bases and V by 5 bases; bases with no gene match: 7. CDR1 SGHNT and CDR2 YENEEA come from the germline V gene.

This clonotype was seen at least ten times. V and J are TRBV6-2 or TRBV6-3 and TRBJ2-1; no clear D gene. The V end lost 2 bases, the J end lost 0 bases, and 8 bases lay between the germline ends. Germline V gene sequence: CDR1 MNHEY, CDR2 SVGEGT. There are 15 residues in the CDR3. The CDR3 region has the DNA TGTGCCAGCAGTTACAGTGGCAGCTCCTACAATGAGCAGTTCTTC. It encodes CASSYSGSSYNEQFF.

This clonotype occurred a few times. V is TRBV5-1 and J is TRBJ2-1; D may correspond to TRBD1 or TRBD2 (5 bases each). The CDR3 is 14 amino acids. Germline V gives CDR1 SGHRS, CDR2 YFSETQ. V gave up 0 bases and J gave up 12 bases, with 16 bases separating them. The CDR3 sequence: CASSLAGTRVGQFF. In DNA form, the CDR3 reads TGCGCCAGCAGCTTGGCCGGGACCCGGGTTGGGCAGTTCTTC. Using reference TRBV5-1 and TRBJ2-1 for the parts outside the CDR3, the full variable domain is KAGVTQTPRYLIKTRGQQVTLSCSPISGHRSVSWYQQTPGQGLQFLFEYFSETQRNKGNFPGRFSGRQFSNSRSEMNVSTLELGDSALYLCASSLAGTRVGQFFGPGTRLTVL.

Concerning this clonotype: A single base separates this from a much larger clone, so it may be a read error. This chain connects TRBV7-2 to TRBJ2-3, with D perhaps TRBD2 (6 bases). CDR3 length equals 15 residues. CDR1 and CDR2 from the germline V gene are SGHTA and FQGNSA. Between the trimmed V and J ends, which lost 5 bases and 2 bases, there was a span of 14 bases. The CDR3 bases are TGTGCCAGCAGCCCCGGGGACTTATTCACAGATACGCAGTATTTT. This gives the protein CASSPGDLFTDTQYF.

On this clonotype itself: With a much larger clone just one base away, this may be a read error. The rearrangement links TRBV5-6 to TRBJ2-7; D unresolved. This CDR3 has 13 amino acids. Germline-derived CDR1 and CDR2 are SGHDT and YYEEEE. The ends were cut back, 7 bases at V and 7 bases at J, with 18 bases in the middle. The CDR3: CASGEILFGEQYF. As DNA, the CDR3 is TGTGCCAGCGGCGAAATCCTTTTCGGAGAGCAGTACTTC.

Ten or more counts support this clonotype. The genes are TRBV20-1 and TRBJ2-5; D might be TRBD2 (6 bases). CDR1 is DFQATT and CDR2 is SNEGSKA in the germline V gene (reference sequence). This CDR3 spans 12 amino acids. V lost 6 bases and J 5 bases, leaving 13 bases between the germline ends. CDR3 sequence (DNA): TGCAGTGCAGAGGAGGGGTGGGAGACCCAGTACTTC. Its protein product is CSAEEGWETQYF.

V gene TRBV28 combines with J gene TRBJ2-2; D gene uncertain. V dropped 7 bases and J dropped 6 bases, with 15 bases sitting between them. The CDR3 consists of 14 residues. Germline V CDR1 and CDR2: MDHEN, SYDVKM. The CDR3 here is CASTLRPQSGELFF. In DNA, the CDR3 is TGTGCCAGCACCTTGAGGCCCCAGTCCGGGGAGCTGTTTTTT. Filled out from reference TRBV28 and TRBJ2-2, the complete variable domain reads DVKVTQSSRYLVKRTGEKVFLECVQDMDHENMFWYRQDPGLGLRLIYFSYDVKMKEKGDIPEGYSVSREKKERFSLILESASTNQTSMYLCASTLRPQSGELFFGEGSRLTVL.

This clonotype was observed a few times. This chain joins TRBV20-1 and TRBJ2-1; 8 nucleotides align to TRBD2. There are 13 residues in the CDR3. V shed 6 bases, J shed 8 bases, and the junction held 9 bases outside the gene matches. CDR1 is DFQATT, CDR2 SNEGSKA, per germline (reference sequence). CDR3 nucleotides: TGCAGTGCCCATCGGGGGGGCAGTGATGAGCAGTTCTTC. Its protein product is CSAHRGGSDEQFF.

This clonotype was seen ten or more times. This CDR3 reads CASETLGSGGLYEQYF. The CDR3 DNA sequence: TGTGCCAGCGAAACCTTAGGTAGCGGGGGGCTCTACGAGCAGTACTTC. The V call is TRBV6-2 or TRBV6-3, the J call TRBJ2-7; 10 bases fit TRBD2. CDR1 and CDR2 from the germline V gene are MNHEY and SVGEGT. The CDR3 runs 16 residues. The V segment lost 8 bases and the J segment 3 bases; nucleotides outside the gene matches: 13.

The chain couples TRBV23-1 to TRBJ2-7; 8 bases align to TRBD1. TRBV23-1 is placed among ORFs of uncertain function. Trimming removed 0 bases from V and 7 bases from J; junction bases left unmatched: 5. The CDR3 runs to 14 residues. Here the CDR3 DNA reads TGCGCCAGCAGTCAATCGCCCGGGGACAGGGAGCAGTACTTC. As protein: CASSQSPGDREQYF.

This clonotype was observed at least ten times. The V gene is TRBV27, the J gene TRBJ2-7; D remains unclear. Germline CDR1 reads MNHEY; CDR2 reads SMNVEV (reference sequence). This CDR3 has 13 residues. Trimming took off 0 bases at V and 5 bases at J, with 8 bases between the two ends. The CDR3, as DNA: TGTGCCAGCAGTTTATCGCCTATCCACGAGCAGTACTTC. Protein: CASSLSPIHEQYF.

The chain links TRBV7-6 to TRBJ1-6, with TRBD1 matching 7 bases. Germline loops: CDR1 SGHVS, CDR2 FNYEAQ. Losses at the gene ends were 4 bases for V and 8 bases for J; bases not matched to a gene: 8. The CDR3 runs 15 residues. The CDR3 DNA is TGTGCCAGCAGCTCATTACAGGGGTTGGATTCACCCCTCCACTTT. As protein: CASSSLQGLDSPLHF.

This clonotype turned up a few times. The chain has TRBV29-1 and TRBJ2-7, with D tentatively TRBD2 (6 bases). Trimming took 6 bases from V and 1 from J, leaving 25 bases between them. The CDR3 is 17 amino acids. CDR1 is SQVTM and CDR2 is ANQGSEA in the germline V gene. CDR3 sequence (DNA): TGCAGCGTCCGAGCGGTAGCGGAGGGGAGAGTATCCTACGAGCAGTACTTC. Translated: CSVRAVAEGRVSYEQYF.

This clonotype was counted a few times. The genes are TRBV6-2 or TRBV6-3 and TRBJ2-7; no clear D gene. The CDR3 length is 12 residues. Per the germline V gene, CDR1 is MNHEY and CDR2 is SVGEGT. Trimming removed 5 bases from V and 4 bases from J, with 9 bases in between. For the CDR3, the DNA is TGTGCCAGCAGTCAGACATTATACGAGCAGTACTTC. Its protein product is CASSQTLYEQYF.

The chain combines TRBV5-4 with TRBJ1-6; D perhaps matches TRBD1 (5 bases). CDR3 length: 15 amino acids. V was clipped by 3 bases and J by 5 bases, with 12 bases between them. The germline V gene has CDR1 SGHNT and CDR2 YYREEE (reference sequence). The CDR3 reads CASSSRDGHNSPLHF. For the CDR3, the DNA is TGTGCCAGCAGCTCACGGGACGGACATAATTCACCCCTCCACTTT.

This clonotype has at least ten counts. The chain joins TRBV5-1 to TRBJ2-2; 8 bases line up with TRBD1. Looked up from germline, CDR1 is SGHRS and CDR2 is YFSETQ. This CDR3 is built from 13 residues. Germline trimming cut 5 bases from V and 7 bases from J; bases unmatched to any gene: 4. This CDR3 reads CASSQGAGGELFF. The CDR3 nucleotides are TGCGCCAGCAGTCAGGGGGCTGGCGGGGAGCTGTTTTTT.

The chain carries TRBV27 and TRBJ2-1, with D unclear. The CDR3 totals 13 residues. CDR1 is MNHEY, CDR2 SMNVEV, per germline (reference sequence). The V and J ends lost 5 bases and 7 bases respectively, with 12 bases between them. CDR3 bases: TGTGCCAGCAGTAACCCGAGTGGTAATGAGCAGTTCTTC. This sequence encodes CASSNPSGNEQFF.

Many counts were recorded for this clonotype. The CDR3 bases are TGTGCCAGCAGCTTACCGGGGCAAGAAGCTTTCTTT. Translation: CASSLPGQEAFF. This chain links TRBV11-2 with TRBJ1-1; TRBD1 might be the D (5 bases). CDR1 SGHAT and CDR2 FQNNGV come from the germline V gene. The CDR3 length is 12 residues. The ends were cut back, 2 bases at V and 8 bases at J, with 9 bases in the middle.

The V and J genes are TRBV28 and TRBJ2-1; 7 nucleotides line up with TRBD1. This CDR3 has 14 residues. Germline V lookup: CDR1 MDHEN, CDR2 SYDVKM. V lost 6 bases to trimming and J lost 6 bases; unmatched junction nucleotides: 8. CDR3 bases: TGTGCCAGCAGGGGGACAGACTTCTTCAATGAGCAGTTCTTC. This codes for CASRGTDFFNEQFF.

Ten or more counts support this clonotype. The chain couples TRBV29-1 to TRBJ2-7; a weak D match, TRBD1 (6 bases). CDR1 SQVTM and CDR2 ANQGSEA come from the germline V gene. This CDR3 is 13 amino acids long. The V and J ends lost 3 bases and 3 bases respectively, with 12 bases between them. The CDR3 region is CSVEETGFYEQYF. The CDR3 nucleotides are TGCAGCGTTGAGGAGACAGGTTTCTACGAGCAGTACTTC.

The table lists this clonotype with many counts. The chain employs TRBV15 and TRBJ1-2, with a weak D call TRBD1 (5 bases). CDR1 and CDR2 (germline): LNHNV, YYDKDF (reference sequence). The length of the CDR3 is 14 residues. V lost 5 bases to trimming and J lost 8 bases, with 18 bases between them. DNA for the CDR3: TGTGCCACCAGCTTAAAAAGGCAGGGCATCGGCTACACCTTC. This gives the protein CATSLKRQGIGYTF.